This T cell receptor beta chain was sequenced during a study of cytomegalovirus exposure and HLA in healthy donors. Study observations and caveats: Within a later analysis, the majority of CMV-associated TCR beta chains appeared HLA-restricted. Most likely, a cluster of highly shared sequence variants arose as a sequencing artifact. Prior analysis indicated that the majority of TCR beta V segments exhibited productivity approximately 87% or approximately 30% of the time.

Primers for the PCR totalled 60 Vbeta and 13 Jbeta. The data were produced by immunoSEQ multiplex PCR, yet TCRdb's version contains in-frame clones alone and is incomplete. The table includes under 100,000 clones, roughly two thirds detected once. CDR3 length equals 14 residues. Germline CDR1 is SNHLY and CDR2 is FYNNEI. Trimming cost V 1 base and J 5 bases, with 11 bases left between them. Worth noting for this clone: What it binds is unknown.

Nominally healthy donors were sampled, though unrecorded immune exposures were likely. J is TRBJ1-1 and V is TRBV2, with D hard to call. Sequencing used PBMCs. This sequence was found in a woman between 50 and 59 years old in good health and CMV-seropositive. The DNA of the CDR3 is TGTGCCAGCAGTGAAGGAGGGCTGGGGACTGAAGCTTTCTTT. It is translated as CASSEGGLGTEAFF.